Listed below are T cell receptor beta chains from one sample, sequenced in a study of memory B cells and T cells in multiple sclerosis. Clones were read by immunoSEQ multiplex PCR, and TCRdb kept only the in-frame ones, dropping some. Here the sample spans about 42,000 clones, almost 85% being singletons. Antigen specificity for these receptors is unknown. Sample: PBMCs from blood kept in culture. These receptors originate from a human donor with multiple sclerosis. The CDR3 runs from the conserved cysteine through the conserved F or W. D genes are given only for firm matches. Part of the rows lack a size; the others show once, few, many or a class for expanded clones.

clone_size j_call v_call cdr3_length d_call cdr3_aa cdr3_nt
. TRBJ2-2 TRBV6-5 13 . CATRTPNTGELFF TGTGCCACCCGGACTCCTAACACCGGGGAGCTGTTTTTT
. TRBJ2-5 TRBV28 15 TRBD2 CASSLFGGAGETQYF TGTGCCAGCAGTTTATTCGGGGGGGCAGGAGAGACCCAGTACTTC
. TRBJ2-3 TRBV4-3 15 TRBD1 CASSQTGQFTDTQYF TGCGCCAGCAGCCAGACGGGACAGTTCACAGATACGCAGTATTTT
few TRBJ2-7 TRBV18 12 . CASSLPDREQYF TGTGCCAGCTCGCTACCCGACAGGGAGCAGTACTTC
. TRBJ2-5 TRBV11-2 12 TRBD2 CASSLAGGTQYF TGTGCCAGCAGCTTAGCGGGGGGGACCCAGTACTTC
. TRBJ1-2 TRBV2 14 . CASSAEAVYYGYTF TGTGCCAGCAGTGCTGAAGCTGTATACTATGGCTACACCTTC
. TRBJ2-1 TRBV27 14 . CASHGAGPYNEQFF TGTGCCAGCCATGGAGCGGGCCCCTACAATGAGCAGTTCTTC
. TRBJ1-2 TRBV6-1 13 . CASSGSGNYGYTF TGTGCCAGCAGTGGTTCCGGTAATTATGGCTACACCTTC
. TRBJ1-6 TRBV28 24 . CASSLGPASPARAVGDSYNSPLHF TGTGCCAGCAGTTTAGGCCCAGCGAGCCCAGCGAGGGCGGTGGGGGACTCCTATAATTCACCCCTCCACTTT
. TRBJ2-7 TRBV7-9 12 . CASSLSSYEQYF TGTGCCAGCAGCTTATCCTCCTACGAGCAGTACTTC
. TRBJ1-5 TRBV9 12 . CASSSGGQPQHF TGTGCCAGCAGTTCGGGGGGGCAGCCCCAGCATTTT
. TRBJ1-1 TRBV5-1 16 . CASSSEPQGSYTEAFF TGCGCCAGCAGCTCCGAACCACAGGGATCGTACACTGAAGCTTTCTTT
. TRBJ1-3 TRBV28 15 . CASNTGGSYGNTIYF TGTGCCAGCAACACCGGGGGTTCGTACGGAAACACCATATATTTT
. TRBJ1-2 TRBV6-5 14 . CASSRLPTNYGYTF TGTGCCAGCAGTCGCCTTCCCACTAACTATGGCTACACCTTC
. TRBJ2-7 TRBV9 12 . CASSPNGYEQYF TGTGCCAGCAGTCCCAACGGCTACGAGCAGTACTTC